A few counts support the clone carrying this T cell receptor (beta chain). Its target is unknown. The donors were part of the approximately 130-subject validation cohort, which stood apart from the approximately 670-subject first cohort. The germline gives CDR1 SNHLY, CDR2 FYNNEI. The V end was cut by 3 bases, the J end by 10 bases, with 10 bases between. The CDR3 is 13 residues long. The data derive from a study of cytomegalovirus exposure and HLA in healthy donors. Study-level findings and limits: According to reports, the classifier identified cytomegalovirus status with high specificity and sensitivity. The study recorded more than 150 TCR beta chains that were cytomegalovirus-associated. Most TCR sequences proved rare, with some public TCRs found in many donors.

Sequenced by immunoSEQ multiplex PCR; TCRdb stores in-frame clones only, minus some. The sample contains approximately 140,000 clones, roughly nine tenths of which appear only once. The receptor comes from a man between 18 and 29 years old in good health and CMV-seronegative. V usage is TRBV2 and J usage is TRBJ1-6, with D perhaps matching TRBD1 (6 bases). Source material: PBMCs. CDR3 in DNA: TGTGCCAGCAGTGATTGGGGACAATCACCCCTCCACTTT. Amino acids: CASSDWGQSPLHF.